This T cell receptor (beta chain) was obtained from a study of blood T cell repertoires in COVID-19 (dated by TCRdb to 2020 to 2022). As for the study more broadly: Samples from collaborators originated in the United States, Italy and Spain and spanned both the acute and convalescent phases of COVID-19. The repertoires were released in a freely available public database meant as a resource for research on the immune response to SARS-CoV-2. Where available, HLA class I and class II types were obtained from metadata supplied by the sample provider rather than from assay-based typing. The material from the prospective study consisted of cDNA or gDNA derived from T cells, B-cell-depleted T cells, or PBMCs. Nearly every sample came with metadata listing a de-identified subject ID, COVID-19 status, age in years and sex. Subjects who had been exposed to COVID-19, were actively infected with it, or had recovered from it provided the deeply sampled blood TCRbeta repertoires that made up the dataset. The samples were drawn from the first 160 participants of the ongoing ImmuneRACE study and from 1,254 subjects provided by 6 global collaborators.

In the prospective study, participants were 18 to 89 years old, resided in about two dozen geographic areas of the United States, and were enrolled through a virtual design. In the prospective study, cohorts were assigned on the basis of participant-reported clinical history obtained from a screening survey and a study questionnaire. For ImmuneRACE Cohort 3, a participant was defined as recovered based on two consecutive negative NP/OP PCR tests, clearance by a healthcare professional, or resolution of symptoms. In the prospective study, mobile phlebotomists collected whole blood, serum and a nasopharyngeal or oropharyngeal swab from each participant. Over an approximately 2-month period, participants in the prospective study had the option of providing additional blood draws and questionnaires. Blood samples from the prospective study were shipped frozen or at room temperature prior to DNA extraction.

The table lists this clone with a count of one. This receptor's antigen is unknown. No much larger clonotype is one base removed from it; base qualities were not supplied. TCRbeta CDR3 regions were amplified from genomic DNA using the immunoSEQ Assay, a bias-controlled multiplex PCR. From the authors' description of their analysis: Within the assay, amplification of reference gene primers was used to estimate how many nucleated cells each sample contained. Sequence reads were collapsed and filtered to measure the absolute abundance of every unique TCRbeta CDR3 rearrangement. For each sample, productive Simpson clonality was calculated as the square root of Simpson's diversity index over productive rearrangements. TCRdb carries this immuneACCESS record with in-frame sequences only. Its versions omit some clonotypes, under half of them owing to an unresolved V gene in the studies checked, with the rest unexplained. That table furnishes V, J and clone size, whereas the DNA furnished D and trimming. Here the sample has roughly 290,000 clones; roughly nine tenths occur a single time. 1.5% to 2% of the sample goes to the ten largest clones.

The paper as a whole reports these results and caveats: How much clinical and demographic metadata was included differed by source and by participant, and the metadata was provided uncurated.

The receptor was isolated from a woman aged 40 to 50 who had recovered from COVID-19. Sequenced input: PBMCs or T cells enriched from blood (not recorded which).

The DNA sequence is as follows: TGCGCCAGCAGCTGGGATGGACAGGGGGTGTTCAAAAACATTCAGTACTTC. It translates to CASSWDGQGVFKNIQYF. The V gene is TRBV5-1 and the J gene is TRBJ2-4; 10 bases in the junction line up with TRBD1. V has 3 bases trimmed and J has 3 bases trimmed; junction bases matching no gene number 9. The CDR3 has 17 amino acids, counting the end cysteine and phenylalanine. The entry retains the CDR3 DNA only, 51 bases that are in frame from base 1. The germline V gene provides CDR1 SGHRS and CDR2 YFSETQ.